A single sample gave rise to the 7 T cell receptor beta chains below, sequenced in a study of T cells in Graves' hyperthyroidism and ophthalmopathy. The investigators amplified TCR beta CDR3 regions from RNA transcripts. The HTBI primer set served for first-round RT-PCR of the TCR CDR3. A single record per CDR3 protein comes from TCRdb applying MiXCR to the multiplex PCR reads. The table has fewer than 900,000 distinct CDR3 sequences, less than 20% seen once. Input material: blood. Every receptor here comes from a man between 18 and 35 years old with Graves' hyperthyroidism.

This clonotype was picked up a small number of times. The chain uses TRBV24-1 and TRBJ2-2, with TRBD1 matching over 7 bases. V was clipped by 0 bases and J by 5 bases; unmatched bases: 5. The CDR3 runs 16 residues. Germline assignment: CDR1 KGHDR and CDR2 SFDVKD. CDR3 amino acids: CATSDLGTALTGELFF. In nucleotides, the CDR3 is TGTGCCACCAGTGATTTGGGGACAGCGTTGACCGGGGAGCTGTTTTTT.

This sequence joins TRBV5-6 and TRBJ2-7; D may be TRBD1 (6 bases). The germline V gene has CDR1 SGHDT and CDR2 YYEEEE. Trimming stripped 4 bases from V and 2 bases from J, with 13 bases between. The CDR3 has 14 residues. CDR3 loop: CASSQTRGTYEQYF. DNA for the CDR3: TGTGCCAGCAGCCAGACAAGGGGGACCTACGAGCAGTACTTC. Together with reference TRBV5-6 and TRBJ2-7, the CDR3 gives the full variable domain: DAGVTQSPTHLIKTRGQQVTLRCSPKSGHDTVSWYQQALGQGPQFIFQYYEEEERQRGNFPDRFSGHQFPNYSSELNVNALLLGDSALYLCASSQTRGTYEQYFGPGTRLTVT.

V and J are TRBV5-1 and TRBJ2-5; 9 positions agree with TRBD2. The germline V gene encodes CDR1 SGHRS and CDR2 YFSETQ. CDR3 length equals 16 residues. V dropped 0 bases and J dropped 2; count of bases not matched to a gene: 5. The CDR3 DNA follows: TGCGCCAGCAGCTTGGATCCTAGCGGGGCACAAGAGACCCAGTACTTC. Translating it yields CASSLDPSGAQETQYF.

This clonotype was counted only a few times. The rearrangement links TRBV7-3 to TRBJ2-3; 7 bases agree with TRBD2. The CDR3 loop spans 17 amino acids. CDR1 and CDR2 (germline): SGHTA, FQGTGA. V dropped 1 base and J dropped 6; count of bases not matched to a gene: 13. The CDR3, as DNA: TGTGCCAGCAGCTTAAGCGGACTAATGATCGGGGGGGATACGCAGTATTTT. Translated, it gives CASSLSGLMIGGDTQYF.

This clonotype was picked up a small number of times. The CDR3 region has the DNA TGTGCCAGCAGTTTGTCGGGTACGAGGCAGCCCCAGCATTTT. It specifies CASSLSGTRQPQHF. V and J are TRBV27 and TRBJ1-5; D not resolved. Per the germline V gene, CDR1 is MNHEY and CDR2 is SMNVEV (reference sequence). V was pared by 3 bases and J by 7 bases, with 13 bases between. The CDR3 runs 14 residues.

The V gene is TRBV20-1, the J gene TRBJ2-5; the match to TRBD1 covers 7 bases. This CDR3 comprises 14 residues. The ends lost 2 bases at V and 3 bases at J; junction bases unmatched: 6. Germline lookup yields CDR1 DFQATT and CDR2 SNEGSKA (reference sequence). DNA for the CDR3: TGCAGTGCTAGACCCCGGACAGGCGAAGAGACCCAGTACTTC. Its translation is CSARPRTGEETQYF.

This clonotype was seen repeatedly, ten times or more. The chain uses TRBV20-1 and TRBJ2-3; 11 nucleotides align to TRBD2. CDR1 DFQATT and CDR2 SNEGSKA come from the germline V gene (reference sequence). The CDR3 runs 15 residues. V shed 2 bases and J 5 bases; nucleotides not matched to a gene: 6. The CDR3, as DNA: TGCAGTGCTAGAAAAACTAGCGGGAGTGGAGATACGCAGTATTTT. Amino acid sequence: CSARKTSGSGDTQYF.